These 22 T cell receptor beta chains originate from one sample sequenced in a study of OX40 agonist ivuxolimab in advanced cancers. The repertoire was sequenced with immunoSEQ multiplex PCR; TCRdb's copy has only in-frame clones and lacks some. The sample lists about 79,000 clones; approximately 85% were seen once. Sequenced material: CD4+ or CD8+ T cells sorted from blood, taken in a trial of the OX40 agonist ivuxolimab. These receptors originate from an adult with an advanced solid tumor such as melanoma, head and neck, liver or kidney cancer.

The V call is TRBV19, the J call TRBJ2-1; D gene unclear. Germline V gene sequence: CDR1 LNHDA, CDR2 SQIVND (reference sequence). CDR3 length equals 13 residues. With 2 bases removed from V and 5 bases from J, the gap between germline ends came to 7 bases. CDR3 in DNA: TGTGCCAGTAGTATATCTATGAACAATGAGCAGTTCTTC. Its translation: CASSISMNNEQFF.

This chain connects TRBV27 to TRBJ2-3, with TRBD1 as a possible D gene (6 bases). CDR3 length: 15 residues. In germline, CDR1 is MNHEY, CDR2 SMNVEV (reference sequence). V was cut by 7 bases and J by 0 bases, with 14 bases left in between. Written as DNA, the CDR3 is TGTGCCAGCAAGGGGGAGACTACAAGCACAGATACGCAGTATTTT. This encodes CASKGETTSTDTQYF.

This clone was counted a few times. The chain is built from TRBV7-9 and TRBJ2-7; 8 bases are a match to TRBD1. Germline lookup yields CDR1 SEHNR and CDR2 FQNEAQ (reference sequence). This CDR3 is built from 12 residues. The V gene end was trimmed by 10 bases and the J gene end by 2 bases; junction bases not matched to a gene: 4. The CDR3 here is CAIQGDAYEQYF. CDR3 bases: TGTGCCATACAGGGGGATGCCTACGAGCAGTACTTC.

The V and J genes are TRBV7-9 and TRBJ2-1; D not certain. The CDR3 consists of 15 residues. V gave up 1 base and J gave up 7 bases, with 14 bases separating them. The germline V gene has CDR1 SEHNR and CDR2 FQNEAQ (reference sequence). The CDR3 protein is CASSLDFFIQNEQFF. The CDR3 nucleotides are TGTGCCAGCAGCTTAGATTTCTTCATCCAGAATGAGCAGTTCTTC.

This clone was seen a few times. Here the CDR3 DNA reads TGTGCCAGCAGTGAAGCCAGGGGTGACTATGGCTACACCTTC. It translates to CASSEARGDYGYTF. V gene TRBV2 combines with J gene TRBJ1-2; a possible D gene is TRBD1 (6 bases). V was shortened by 0 bases and J by 3 bases, with 8 bases between the two germline ends. CDR3 size: 14 residues. CDR1 SNHLY and CDR2 FYNNEI come from the germline V gene.

The V call is TRBV7-3, the J call TRBJ2-5; 7 nucleotides agree with TRBD1. V trimming: 5 bases; J trimming: 5 bases; junction bases outside the gene matches: 5. The CDR3 length is 13 residues. The germline CDR1 and CDR2 sequences are SGHTA and FQGTGA. CDR3 nucleotide sequence: TGTGCCAGCAGCGTAAACAGGGGCGAGACCCAGTACTTC. Protein sequence: CASSVNRGETQYF.

The rearrangement joins TRBV2 to TRBJ1-1; D is undetermined. This CDR3 is built from 13 residues. V was clipped by 3 bases and J by 4 bases, with 9 bases between them. Germline assignment: CDR1 SNHLY and CDR2 FYNNEI. In nucleotides, the CDR3 is TGTGCCAGCAGTGAGCCTGGGAGCACTGAAGCTTTCTTT. This translates into CASSEPGSTEAFF.

The chain uses TRBV9 and TRBJ1-2; D unclear. CDR1 is SGDLS, CDR2 YYNGEE, per germline. The length of the CDR3 is 14 residues. The germline V and J ends were trimmed by 0 bases and 5 bases, with 11 bases remaining between them. The CDR3 DNA reads as TGTGCCAGCAGCGTAGGGTACCTGGCTTATGGCTACACCTTC. Translating gives CASSVGYLAYGYTF.

The chain has TRBV7-9 and TRBJ2-1, with TRBD2 matching over 13 bases. The ends lost 5 bases at V and 9 bases at J; junction bases unmatched: 4. The CDR3 sequence is 14 residues long. Germline-derived CDR1 and CDR2 are SEHNR and FQNEAQ (reference sequence). The CDR3 DNA follows: TGTGCCAGCAGCCCCCGGACTAGCGGGAGTGAGCAGTTCTTC. Amino acid sequence: CASSPRTSGSEQFF. Complete variable domain (other parts from reference TRBV7-9 and TRBJ2-1): DTGVSQNPRHKITKRGQNVTFRCDPISEHNRLYWYRQTLGQGPEFLTYFQNEAQLEKSRLLSDRFSAERPKGSFSTLEIQRTEQGDSAMYLCASSPRTSGSEQFFGPGTRLTVL.

This clone was observed a single time. Within the sample, other DNA sequences also encode this same CDR3. The V and J genes are TRBV7-9 and TRBJ2-1; a possible D gene is TRBD2 (6 bases). The germline CDR1 and CDR2 sequences are SEHNR and FQNEAQ (reference sequence). The CDR3 contains 12 residues. Deletions cut 5 bases from V and 4 bases from J, with 6 bases between. CDR3 bases: TGTGCCAGCAGCGGAGGGTACAATGAGCAGTTCTTC. Protein: CASSGGYNEQFF.

This clone was found once. In DNA form, the CDR3 reads TGTGCCAGCAGCCCTCGACTAGCGGGAGGGATTCAAGAGACCCAGTACTTC. Amino acid sequence: CASSPRLAGGIQETQYF. This chain joins TRBV21-1 and TRBJ2-5; the D call of TRBD2 is as the table states it, not checked on the DNA. TRBV21-1 is classified as a pseudogene. This CDR3 is 17 amino acids long.

This chain connects TRBV28 to TRBJ2-6; 7 bases align to TRBD2. CDR3 length: 16 amino acids. CDR1 and CDR2 from the germline V gene are MDHEN and SYDVKM. The trim removed 3 bases at V and 1 base at J, leaving 3 bases unmatched. The CDR3 coding sequence is TGTGCCAGCAGTTTTGCGGGAGTATCTGGGGCCAACGTCCTGACTTTC. Protein sequence: CASSFAGVSGANVLTF. The entire variable domain, with the rest obtained from reference TRBV28 and TRBJ2-6, is as follows: DVKVTQSSRYLVKRTGEKVFLECVQDMDHENMFWYRQDPGLGLRLIYFSYDVKMKEKGDIPEGYSVSREKKERFSLILESASTNQTSMYLCASSFAGVSGANVLTFGAGSRLTVL.

The rearrangement links TRBV2 to TRBJ2-1; 11 bases are shared with TRBD2. Losses at the gene ends were 6 bases for V and 5 bases for J; bases not matched to a gene: 6. CDR1 is SNHLY, CDR2 FYNNEI, per germline. The CDR3 consists of 15 residues. The chain's CDR3 is CASRPGGLADNEQFF. The CDR3 DNA reads TGTGCCAGCAGACCCGGGGGACTAGCGGACAATGAGCAGTTCTTC.

The genes are TRBV4-3 and TRBJ2-3, with 10 bases that match TRBD2. The trim removed 0 bases at V and 6 bases at J, leaving 6 bases unmatched. Germline V lookup: CDR1 LGHNA, CDR2 YSLEER. This CDR3 has 16 residues. Here the CDR3 DNA reads TGCGCCAGCAGCCAAGATTTAACTAGCGGGATCGATACGCAGTATTTT. This encodes CASSQDLTSGIDTQYF.

This clone was counted a few times. V usage is TRBV28 and J usage is TRBJ2-7, with TRBD2 matching over 7 bases. The ends lost 3 bases at V and 3 bases at J; junction bases unmatched: 5. Germline lookup yields CDR1 MDHEN and CDR2 SYDVKM. This CDR3 is 14 amino acids long. The CDR3 reads CASSLAGDLYEQYF. CDR3 DNA sequence: TGTGCCAGCAGTTTGGCGGGGGATCTCTACGAGCAGTACTTC.

This chain joins TRBV7-2 and TRBJ2-6; D is possibly TRBD1 (6 bases). CDR3 length: 15 residues. V lost 4 bases, J lost 0 bases, and 7 bases lay in between. Germline loops: CDR1 SGHTA, CDR2 FQGNSA. The CDR3 DNA is TGTGCCAGCAGCTCGGACAGCTCTGGGGCCAACGTCCTGACTTTC. Amino acid sequence: CASSSDSSGANVLTF.

The DNA for the CDR3 is TGTGCCTGGAGCGTAGGGCCGGGTCAGCCCCAGCATTTT. Its translation is CAWSVGPGQPQHF. V and J are TRBV30 and TRBJ1-5; no firm D call. Germline V gene sequence: CDR1 GTSNPN, CDR2 SVGIG (reference sequence). The CDR3 has 13 residues. V lost 3 bases and J lost 6, with 12 bases in between.

The V gene is TRBV5-1, the J gene TRBJ1-1; D not certain. Germline V gives CDR1 SGHRS, CDR2 YFSETQ. The CDR3 covers 13 residues. Trimming stripped 5 bases from V and 1 base from J, with 9 bases between. The CDR3 nucleotides are TGCGCCAGCAGATATGACCCGAACACTGAAGCTTTCTTT. Amino acids: CASRYDPNTEAFF.

This clone came up a few times. The chain recombines TRBV19 with TRBJ1-5, with D unresolved. Trimming left V 1 base short and J 0 bases short, with 10 bases between. Germline CDR1 reads LNHDA; CDR2 reads SQIVND (reference sequence). The CDR3 has 16 amino acids. The CDR3 region has the DNA TGTGCCAGTAGTATAGGTCACCTTTATAGCAATCAGCCCCAGCATTTT. This sequence encodes CASSIGHLYSNQPQHF.

The gene calls are TRBV7-9 and TRBJ1-2, with no clear D. The CDR3 has 14 residues. CDR1 is SEHNR, CDR2 FQNEAQ, per germline (reference sequence). The germline V and J ends were trimmed by 3 bases and 0 bases, with 8 bases remaining between them. The CDR3 reads CASSLGTANYGYTF. CDR3 bases: TGTGCCAGCAGCTTGGGCACAGCTAACTATGGCTACACCTTC. The full variable domain, in which reference TRBV7-9 and TRBJ1-2 provide the parts outside the CDR3, is DTGVSQNPRHKITKRGQNVTFRCDPISEHNRLYWYRQTLGQGPEFLTYFQNEAQLEKSRLLSDRFSAERPKGSFSTLEIQRTEQGDSAMYLCASSLGTANYGYTFGSGTRLTVV.

This clone came up once. The chain links TRBV9 to TRBJ2-5; D ambiguous. This CDR3 comprises 14 residues. CDR1 and CDR2 (germline): SGDLS, YYNGEE. Trimming shortened V by 1 base and J by 0 bases, and 7 bases separated the two germline ends. CDR3 in DNA: TGTGCCAGCAGCGTATCCGACTACCAAGAGACCCAGTACTTC. Residues: CASSVSDYQETQYF.

This sequence joins TRBV28 and TRBJ1-2; possible D gene TRBD1, 5 bases. The CDR3 has 16 amino acids. Per germline, CDR1 MDHEN and CDR2 SYDVKM. Trimming removed 6 bases at V and 4 bases at J, with 21 bases between. The CDR3 region is CASSSSGTVGVYGYTF. As DNA, the CDR3 is TGTGCCAGCAGCTCAAGTGGGACCGTCGGGGTCTATGGCTACACCTTC.